This T cell receptor beta chain came from a study of breast tumors, draining lymph nodes, adjacent tissues (dated by TCRdb to the mid-2010s). Context from the whole study: The study compared TCR beta repertoires across tumor, adjacent nontumor tissue and axillary lymph nodes from breast cancer patients. The study aimed to assess the relationships and possible T-cell exchange between tumor, surrounding tissue and draining lymph node repertoires in human breast cancer. Results and caveats for the whole study, not just this receptor: The data were judged consistent with most tumor T cells deriving from the lymph node and then expanding within tumor tissue. The conclusion that tumor T cells originate in lymph nodes was presented as consistent with a hypothesis rather than as directly demonstrated. Tumor T-cell repertoires showed less diversity than lymph node repertoires and more diversity than nontumor tissue repertoires, and tumor T-cell repertoires showed preferential V and J gene usage. Tumor and nontumor tissue repertoires were found to be significantly more similar in luminal-like than in basal-like breast cancer.

Its CDR3 holds 15 amino acids, cysteine through phenylalanine. Of the read, only the CDR3 DNA is kept; its 45 bases are in frame from base 1. Taken from the germline V gene, the CDR1 and CDR2 loops are SGHVS and FNYEAQ. This clonotype was seen only a few times. The specificity of this receptor is unknown. A read error may be the cause here, since a much bigger clone is one base away. For sequencing, an Illumina HiSeq 2000 was employed. Multiplex PCR amplification was used to build the TCR beta chain libraries. High-throughput sequencing was used to analyze the amplified TCR beta chain products. TCRdb passed the public sequencing reads through fastp at Q25 and MiXCR, retaining productive beta sequences. Identical CDR3 protein sequences are pooled into one entry, listed with their most common genes and DNA. Present in this sample are 150,000 to 250,000 distinct CDR3 sequences, 31% of which were seen just once. In total, the top ten clones hold around 4.4% of the sample.

Lymph node samples came from the axillary draining lymph nodes of breast cancer patients. The receptor chain draws on TRBV7-6 and TRBJ2-1; the D gene is possibly TRBD1 or TRBD2, each agreeing over 5 bases. Specimen: axillary lymph node tissue. This TCR was sampled from a female donor with breast cancer. Some clones in this sample may be carry-over from other donors' samples. The CDR3 region: CASSLGLAGGNEQLF. The DNA sequence follows: TGTGCCAGCAGCTTAGGTCTAGCTGGGGGTAATGAGCAGCTCTTC.